Below, 3 T cell receptor beta chains from the same sample are listed, as sequenced in a study of T cell responses to AZD1222 COVID-19 vaccine (dated by TCRdb to the early 2020s). Libraries came from the immunoSEQ multiplex PCR assay. TCRdb re-hosts the immuneACCESS table, in-frame sequences only. Its copies lack some clones; in the studies checked, an unresolved V gene accounts for under half of them, and the cause for the rest is not known. The sample data list approximately 60,000 clones, and roughly 90% of these were observed just once. The leading ten clones occupy 6.9% of the sample. Read against the paper, the sample's time point label means: about 28 days (+/-7) after the second vaccine dose. Sample: peripheral blood, taken 28 days after the second AZD1222 dose. The receptors derive from an adult who received the AZD1222 COVID-19 vaccine.

This rearrangement joins TRBV6-5 to TRBJ1-2; possible D gene TRBD1, 6 bases. Germline V CDR1 and CDR2: MNHEY, SVGAGI. V was shortened by 5 bases and J by 4 bases, with 11 bases between the two germline ends. The CDR3 runs to 13 residues. CDR3 sequence reads: CASSPDSSYGYTF. CDR3 sequence (DNA): TGTGCCAGCAGTCCGGACAGTAGCTATGGCTACACCTTC.

This clone was recorded only once. The chain uses TRBV19 and TRBJ1-5; 7 positions agree with TRBD1. Germline CDR1 reads LNHDA; CDR2 reads SQIVND (reference sequence). V lost 3 bases and J lost 7; bases outside the gene matches: 15. CDR3 length: 17 residues. The CDR3 DNA follows: TGTGCCAGTAGTATCCTAAGGGACAGTGGAGTATCGCAGCCCCAGCATTTT. Residues: CASSILRDSGVSQPQHF.

V usage is TRBV19 and J usage is TRBJ2-7, with D unresolved. This CDR3 comprises 14 residues. Germline CDR1 reads LNHDA; CDR2 reads SQIVND (reference sequence). Trimming left V 5 bases short and J 0 bases short, with 11 bases between. The CDR3 sequence: CASSRQRSSYEQYF. DNA for the CDR3: TGTGCCAGTAGTCGGCAACGAAGCTCCTACGAGCAGTACTTC.